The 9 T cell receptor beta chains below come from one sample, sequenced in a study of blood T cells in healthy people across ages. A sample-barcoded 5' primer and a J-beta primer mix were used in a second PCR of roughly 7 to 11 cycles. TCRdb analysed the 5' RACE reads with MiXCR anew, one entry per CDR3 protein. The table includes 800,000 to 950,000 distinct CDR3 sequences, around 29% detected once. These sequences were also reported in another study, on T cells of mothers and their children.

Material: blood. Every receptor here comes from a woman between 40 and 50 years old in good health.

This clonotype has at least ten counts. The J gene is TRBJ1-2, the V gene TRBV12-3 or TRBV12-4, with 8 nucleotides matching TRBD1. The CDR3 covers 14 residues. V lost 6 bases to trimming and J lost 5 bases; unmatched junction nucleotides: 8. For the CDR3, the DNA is TGTGCCAGCAGGACCGCAGGGGGCTGGTATGGCTACACCTTC. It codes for CASRTAGGWYGYTF.

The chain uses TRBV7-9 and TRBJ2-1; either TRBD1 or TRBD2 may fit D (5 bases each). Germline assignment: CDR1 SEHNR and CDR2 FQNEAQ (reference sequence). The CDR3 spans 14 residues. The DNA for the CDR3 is TGTGCTTCAACGTGGGACGGGTCCTACAATGAGCAGTTCTTC. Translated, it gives CASTWDGSYNEQFF.

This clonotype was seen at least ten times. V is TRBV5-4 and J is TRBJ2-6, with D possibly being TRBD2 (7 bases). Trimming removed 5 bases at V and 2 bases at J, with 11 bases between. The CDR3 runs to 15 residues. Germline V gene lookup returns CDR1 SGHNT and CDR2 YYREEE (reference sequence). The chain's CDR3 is CASRLGGAGANVLTF. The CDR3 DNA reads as TGTGCCAGCAGACTAGGGGGGGCTGGGGCCAACGTCCTGACTTTC.

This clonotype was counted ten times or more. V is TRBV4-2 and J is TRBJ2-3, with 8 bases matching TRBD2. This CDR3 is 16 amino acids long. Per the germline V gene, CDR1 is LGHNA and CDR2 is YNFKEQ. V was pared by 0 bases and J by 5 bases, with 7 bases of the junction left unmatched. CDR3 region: CASSQDVAGMVDTQYF. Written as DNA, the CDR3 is TGTGCCAGCAGCCAAGACGTAGCGGGAATGGTAGATACGCAGTATTTT.

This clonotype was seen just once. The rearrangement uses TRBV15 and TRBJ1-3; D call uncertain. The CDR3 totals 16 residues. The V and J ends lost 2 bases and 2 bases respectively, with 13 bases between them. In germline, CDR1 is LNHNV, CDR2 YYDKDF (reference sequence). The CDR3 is CATSRRVPVTGNTIYF. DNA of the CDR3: TGTGCCACCAGCAGAAGGGTCCCGGTGACTGGAAACACCATATATTTT. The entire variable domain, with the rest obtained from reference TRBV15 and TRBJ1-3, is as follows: DAMVIQNPRYQVTQFGKPVTLSCSQTLNHNVMYWYQQKSSQAPKLLFHYYDKDFNNEADTPDNFQSRRPNTSFCFLDIRSPGLGDTAMYLCATSRRVPVTGNTIYFGEGSWLTVV.

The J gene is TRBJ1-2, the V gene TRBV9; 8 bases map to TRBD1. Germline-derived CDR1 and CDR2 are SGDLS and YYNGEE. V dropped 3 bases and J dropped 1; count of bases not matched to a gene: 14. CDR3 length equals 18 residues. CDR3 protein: CASSDTGTGSSFNYGYTF. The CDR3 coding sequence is TGTGCCAGCAGCGACACCGGGACAGGCAGTAGTTTTAACTATGGCTACACCTTC.

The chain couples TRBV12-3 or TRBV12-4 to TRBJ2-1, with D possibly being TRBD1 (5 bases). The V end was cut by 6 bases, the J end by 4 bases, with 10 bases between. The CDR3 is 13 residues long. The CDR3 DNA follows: TGTGCCAGCAGAGTCAGGGTTTACAATGAGCAGTTCTTC. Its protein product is CASRVRVYNEQFF.

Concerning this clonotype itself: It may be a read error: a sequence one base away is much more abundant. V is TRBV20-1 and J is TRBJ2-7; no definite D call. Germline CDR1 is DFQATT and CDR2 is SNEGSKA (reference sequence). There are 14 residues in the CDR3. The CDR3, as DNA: TGCGGTGCAACCCACGCCGTTTCGTCCTACGAGCAGTACTTC. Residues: CGATHAVSSYEQYF.

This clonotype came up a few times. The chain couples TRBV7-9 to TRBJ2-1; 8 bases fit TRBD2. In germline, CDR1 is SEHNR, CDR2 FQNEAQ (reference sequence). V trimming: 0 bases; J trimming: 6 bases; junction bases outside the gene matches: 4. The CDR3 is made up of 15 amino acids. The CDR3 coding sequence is TGTGCCAGCAGCTTAGCTCGCGGGGGGCCCAATGAGCAGTTCTTC. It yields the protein CASSLARGGPNEQFF. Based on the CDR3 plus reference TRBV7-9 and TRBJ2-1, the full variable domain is DTGVSQNPRHKITKRGQNVTFRCDPISEHNRLYWYRQTLGQGPEFLTYFQNEAQLEKSRLLSDRFSAERPKGSFSTLEIQRTEQGDSAMYLCASSLARGGPNEQFFGPGTRLTVL.